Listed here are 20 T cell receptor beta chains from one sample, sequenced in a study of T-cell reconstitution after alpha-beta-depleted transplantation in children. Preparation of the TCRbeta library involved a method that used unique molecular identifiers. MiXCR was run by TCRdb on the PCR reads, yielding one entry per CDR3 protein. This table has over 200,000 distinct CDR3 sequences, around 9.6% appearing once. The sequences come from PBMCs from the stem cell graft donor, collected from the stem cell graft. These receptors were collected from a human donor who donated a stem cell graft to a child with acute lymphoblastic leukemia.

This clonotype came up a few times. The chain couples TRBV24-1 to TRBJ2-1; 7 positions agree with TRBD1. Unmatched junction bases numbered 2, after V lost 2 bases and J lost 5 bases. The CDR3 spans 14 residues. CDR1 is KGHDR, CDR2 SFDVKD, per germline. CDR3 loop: CATSDWDSHNEQFF. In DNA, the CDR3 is TGTGCCACCAGTGATTGGGACAGCCACAATGAGCAGTTCTTC.

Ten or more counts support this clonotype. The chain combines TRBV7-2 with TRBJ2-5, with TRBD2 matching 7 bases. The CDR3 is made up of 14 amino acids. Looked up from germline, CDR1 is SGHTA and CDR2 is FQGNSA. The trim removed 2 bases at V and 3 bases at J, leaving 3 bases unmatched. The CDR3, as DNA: TGTGCCAGCAGCTTAAACAGCGGGGAAGAGACCCAGTACTTC. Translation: CASSLNSGEETQYF. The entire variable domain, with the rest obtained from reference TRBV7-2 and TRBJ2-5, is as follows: GAGVSQSPSNKVTEKGKDVELRCDPISGHTALYWYRQSLGQGLEFLIYFQGNSAPDKSGLPSDRFSAERTGGSVSTLTIQRTQQEDSAVYLCASSLNSGEETQYFGPGTRLLVL.

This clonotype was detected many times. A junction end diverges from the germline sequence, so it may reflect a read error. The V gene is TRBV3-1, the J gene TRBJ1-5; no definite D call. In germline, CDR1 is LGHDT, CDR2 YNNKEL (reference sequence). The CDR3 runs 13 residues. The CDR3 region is CASSKDSNQPQHF. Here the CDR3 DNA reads TGTGCCAGCAGCAAAGATAGCAATCAGCCCCAGCATTTT. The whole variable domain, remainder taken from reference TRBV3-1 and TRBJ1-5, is DTAVSQTPKYLVTQMGNDKSIKCEQNLGHDTMYWYKQDSKKFLKIMFSYNNKELIINETVPNRFSPKSPDKAHLNLHINSLELGDSAVYFCASSKDSNQPQHFGDGTRLSIL.

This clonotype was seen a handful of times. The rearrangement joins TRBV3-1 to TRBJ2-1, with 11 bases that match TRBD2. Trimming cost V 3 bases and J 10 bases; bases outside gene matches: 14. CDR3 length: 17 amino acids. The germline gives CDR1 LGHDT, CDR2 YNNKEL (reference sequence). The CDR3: CASSQPSVAGGNNEQFF. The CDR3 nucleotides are TGTGCCAGCAGCCAGCCCTCCGTAGCGGGGGGGAATAACGAGCAGTTCTTC.

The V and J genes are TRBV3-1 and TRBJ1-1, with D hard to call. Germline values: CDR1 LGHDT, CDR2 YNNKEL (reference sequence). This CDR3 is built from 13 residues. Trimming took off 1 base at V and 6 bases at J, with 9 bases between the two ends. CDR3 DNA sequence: TGTGCCAGCAGCCAAGGGCCTAACGCTGAAGCTTTCTTT. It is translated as CASSQGPNAEAFF.

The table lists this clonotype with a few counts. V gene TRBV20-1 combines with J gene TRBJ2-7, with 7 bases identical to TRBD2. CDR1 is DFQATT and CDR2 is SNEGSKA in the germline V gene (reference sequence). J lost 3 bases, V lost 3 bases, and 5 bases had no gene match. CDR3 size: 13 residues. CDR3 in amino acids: CSASFTGGYEQYF. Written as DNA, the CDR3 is TGCAGTGCTAGTTTCACGGGGGGCTACGAGCAGTACTTC.

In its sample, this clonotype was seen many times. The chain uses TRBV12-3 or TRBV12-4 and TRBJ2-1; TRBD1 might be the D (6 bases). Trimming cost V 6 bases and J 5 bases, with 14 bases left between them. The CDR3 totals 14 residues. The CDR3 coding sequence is TGTGCCAGCAGCCCAGAGGACAGTGACAATGAGCAGTTCTTC. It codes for CASSPEDSDNEQFF.

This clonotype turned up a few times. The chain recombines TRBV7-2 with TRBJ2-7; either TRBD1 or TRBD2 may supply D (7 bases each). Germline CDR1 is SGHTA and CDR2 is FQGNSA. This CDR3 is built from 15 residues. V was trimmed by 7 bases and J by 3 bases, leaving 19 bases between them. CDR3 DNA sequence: TGTGCCAGCAACCAGGGGGGAGGGGGGGTCTACGAGCAGTACTTC. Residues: CASNQGGGGVYEQYF.

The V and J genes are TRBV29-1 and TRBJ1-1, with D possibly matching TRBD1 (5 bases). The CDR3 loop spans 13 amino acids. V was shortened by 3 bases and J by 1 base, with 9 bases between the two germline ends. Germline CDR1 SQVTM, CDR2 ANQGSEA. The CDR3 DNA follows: TGCAGCGTTGACCGGGGGACGAACACTGAAGCTTTCTTT. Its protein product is CSVDRGTNTEAFF.

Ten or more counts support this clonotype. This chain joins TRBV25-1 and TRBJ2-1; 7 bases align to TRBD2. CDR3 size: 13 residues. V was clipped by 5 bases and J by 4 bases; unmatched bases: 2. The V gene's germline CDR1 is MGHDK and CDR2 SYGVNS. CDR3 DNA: TGTGCCAGCAGTAGGGAGGGTTACAATGAGCAGTTCTTC. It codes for CASSREGYNEQFF.

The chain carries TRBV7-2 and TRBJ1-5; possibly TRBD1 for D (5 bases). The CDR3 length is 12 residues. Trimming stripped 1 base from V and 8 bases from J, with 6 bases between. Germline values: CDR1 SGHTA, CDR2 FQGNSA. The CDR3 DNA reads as TGTGCCAGCAGCTTAGTAGGGGAGCCCCAGCATTTT. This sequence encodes CASSLVGEPQHF.

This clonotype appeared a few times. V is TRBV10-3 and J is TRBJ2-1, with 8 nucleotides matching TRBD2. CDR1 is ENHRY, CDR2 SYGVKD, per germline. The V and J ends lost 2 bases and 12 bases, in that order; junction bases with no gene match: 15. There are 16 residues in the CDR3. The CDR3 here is CAISENQAGALRAQFF. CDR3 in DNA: TGTGCCATCAGTGAGAATCAAGCGGGGGCCCTCCGGGCGCAGTTCTTC.

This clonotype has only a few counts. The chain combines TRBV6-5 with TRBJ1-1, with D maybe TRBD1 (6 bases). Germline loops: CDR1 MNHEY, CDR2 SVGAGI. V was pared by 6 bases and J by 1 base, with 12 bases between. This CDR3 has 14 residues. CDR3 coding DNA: TGTGCCAGCAGCTACGACAGGTCGAACACTGAAGCTTTCTTT. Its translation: CASSYDRSNTEAFF.

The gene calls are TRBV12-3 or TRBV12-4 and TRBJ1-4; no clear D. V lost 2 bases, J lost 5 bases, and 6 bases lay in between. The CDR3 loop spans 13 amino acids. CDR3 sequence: CASSLQRNEKLFF. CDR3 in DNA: TGTGCCAGCAGTTTACAGCGGAATGAAAAACTGTTTTTT.

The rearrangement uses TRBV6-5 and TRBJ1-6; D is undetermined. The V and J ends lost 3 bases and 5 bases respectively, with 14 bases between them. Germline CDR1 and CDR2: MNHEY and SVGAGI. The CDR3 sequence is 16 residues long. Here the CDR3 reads CASSYQPRSDNSPLHF. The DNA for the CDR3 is TGTGCCAGCAGTTATCAGCCCCGCTCGGATAATTCACCCCTCCACTTT.

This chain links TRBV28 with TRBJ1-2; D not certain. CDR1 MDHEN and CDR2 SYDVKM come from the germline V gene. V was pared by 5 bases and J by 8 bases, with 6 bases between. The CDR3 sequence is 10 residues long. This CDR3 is CASSKIGYTF. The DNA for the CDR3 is TGTGCCAGCAGTAAGATCGGCTACACCTTC.

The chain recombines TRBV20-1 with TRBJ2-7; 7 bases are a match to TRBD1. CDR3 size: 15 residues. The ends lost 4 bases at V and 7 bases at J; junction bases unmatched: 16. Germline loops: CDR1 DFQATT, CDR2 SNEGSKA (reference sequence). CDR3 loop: CSATTGQANLREQYF. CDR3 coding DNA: TGCAGTGCTACCACCGGACAGGCTAACCTACGGGAGCAGTACTTC.

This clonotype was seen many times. The CDR3 sequence is CASSAGTGTDTQYF. The CDR3 nucleotides are TGCGCCAGCAGCGCCGGGACAGGGACCGATACGCAGTATTTT. V and J are TRBV5-1 and TRBJ2-3, with 9 bases identical to TRBD1. The CDR3 has 14 amino acids. Germline values: CDR1 SGHRS, CDR2 YFSETQ. V lost 4 bases to trimming and J lost 6 bases; unmatched junction nucleotides: 6.

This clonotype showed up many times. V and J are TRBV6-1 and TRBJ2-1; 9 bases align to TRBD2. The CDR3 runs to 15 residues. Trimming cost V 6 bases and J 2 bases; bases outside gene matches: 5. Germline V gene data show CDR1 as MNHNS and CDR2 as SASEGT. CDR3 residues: CASSPGLAPYNEQFF. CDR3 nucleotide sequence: TGTGCCAGCAGCCCGGGACTAGCCCCCTACAATGAGCAGTTCTTC.

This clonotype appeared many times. For the CDR3, the DNA is TGCGCCAGCAGCTTGGACGGTCCCGGGGCAGGGAATGAGCAGTTCTTC. It specifies CASSLDGPGAGNEQFF. This chain joins TRBV5-1 and TRBJ2-1; D possibly uses TRBD1 or TRBD2 (5 bases each). The germline V and J ends were trimmed by 0 bases and 7 bases, with 17 bases remaining between them. Germline CDR1 SGHRS, CDR2 YFSETQ. The CDR3 is 16 amino acids.